The subject of this entry is one TCR beta chain. The antigen is undetermined. Libraries for TCR beta were made by quantitative 5'-RACE with molecular barcodes. TCRdb analysed the 5' RACE reads with MiXCR anew, one entry per CDR3 protein. The table lists around 890,000 distinct CDR3 sequences, about an eighth of them singletons. This sample stems from a study of CD8 T cells in ankylosing spondylitis. General observations from the study: Disease-linked clones reportedly showed significant enrichment in matched ankylosing spondylitis synovial fluid. Clones linked to disease, bearing a CD8+ phenotype, were relatively rare in peripheral blood. The study identified a TCR beta motif of several highly homologous variants that appeared characteristic of ankylosing spondylitis blood.

The CDR3 loop spans 13 amino acids. The V and J ends lost 6 bases and 3 bases respectively, with 15 bases between them. The germline V gene has CDR1 DFQATT and CDR2 SNEGSKA (reference sequence). The rearrangement joins TRBV20-1 to TRBJ2-7, with D uncertain. Sequenced input: blood, either unsorted or a sorted T cell fraction (not recorded which). The clonotype was recovered from a male donor with ankylosing spondylitis. CDR3 residues: CSAPPQARYEQYF. The CDR3 coding sequence is TGCAGTGCCCCCCCCCAGGCTCGCTACGAGCAGTACTTC.